In this sample, the clone carrying this TCR beta chain turned up many times. Its antigen is not identified. This specimen belongs to a study of T cells in Graves' hyperthyroidism and ophthalmopathy. About the research overall: Blood was drawn when the patient was first diagnosed and still untreated.

This CDR3 region has 15 residues. The junction had 11 bases not matched to a gene; V was cut back by 5 bases and J by 4 bases. The V gene's germline CDR1 is SGHNT and CDR2 YENEEA. Amplification yielded TCR beta CDR3 regions, with RNA transcripts as the source. The TCR CDR3 was amplified in a first-round RT-PCR using the HTBI primer set. Each CDR3 protein is one row after TCRdb ran MiXCR on the multiplex PCR reads. In the table there are some 440,000 distinct CDR3 sequences, about 15% of which are singletons. PBMCs stemmed from 8.5 to 10 ml fresh peripheral blood. Points from the study as a whole: Blood held most thyroid clonotypes expanded above 0.001 frequency.

The sample was blood. The receptor was derived from a woman aged 18-29 years with Graves' hyperthyroidism. The chain employs TRBV11-3 and TRBJ2-7, with 7 bases aligning to TRBD2. CDR3 DNA sequence: TGTGCCAGCAGCCTACTAGCGACTACTTTGTACGAGCAGTACTTC. Translated, it gives CASSLLATTLYEQYF.